This TCR beta chain is from a study of T cell repertoires in aging, cancer and after chemotherapy. This clonotype is medium-sized (0.01 to 0.1%) in the sample. The template was genomic DNA from peripheral blood, not RNA. TRB rearrangements spanning V, D and J were amplified using mixed TRB-A/B primers. TCRdb itself ran the multiplex PCR reads through MiXCR, one entry per CDR3 protein. The repertoire holds more than 2,000 distinct CDR3 sequences, with 20% as singletons. The CDR3 sequence is 15 residues long. Germline loops: CDR1 MGHRA, CDR2 YSYEKL. The V gene lost 6 bases and the J gene lost 3 bases, with 15 bases spanning the gap.

The gene calls are TRBV4-1 and TRBJ1-3, with a tentative D call TRBD1 (5 bases). This TCR was sampled from a human donor with a solid tumor. The source material was blood. This CDR3 reads CASRWSGALGNTIYF. The DNA for the CDR3 is TGCGCCAGCAGGTGGAGCGGGGCCCTTGGAAACACCATATATTTT.